In this sample, the clone carrying this T cell receptor (beta chain) turned up many times. The entry originates in a study of T cells in Graves' hyperthyroidism and ophthalmopathy. It was 10 ml of fresh peripheral blood that supplied the PBMCs. Amplified TCR beta CDR3 regions came from RNA transcripts. First-round RT-PCR of the TCR CDR3 relied on the HTBI primer set. TCRdb reanalysed the multiplex PCR reads using MiXCR and keeps one entry per CDR3 protein. The data show a few hundred thousand distinct CDR3 sequences, 14% seen once. There are 15 residues in the CDR3. Per germline, CDR1 SGHTA and CDR2 FQGTGA. V gave up 4 bases and J gave up 2 bases, with 13 bases separating them.

The V and J genes are TRBV7-3 and TRBJ2-3, with a weak D call TRBD1 (6 bases). Sequenced sample: blood. The origin of this receptor is a young woman with Graves' hyperthyroidism. DNA for the CDR3: TGTGCCAGCAGCTCACCCTCAGGGGTCACAGATACGCAGTATTTT. Translation gives CASSSPSGVTDTQYF.